A selection of T cell receptor beta chains follows, all from one sample in a study of cytomegalovirus exposure and HLA in healthy donors. Clones were read by immunoSEQ multiplex PCR, and TCRdb kept only the in-frame ones, dropping some. The data contain more than 45,000 clones, about 93% of them singletons. The material sequenced was PBMCs. Receptors originate from a man aged 18-30 years in good health and CMV-seronegative. CDR3s include the opening cysteine and the closing phenylalanine or tryptophan.

v_call | cdr3_aa
TRBV19 | CASSMGREGTQYF
TRBV2 | CASTREENTGELFF
TRBV6-5 | CASRPGQSSYEQYF
TRBV7-9 | CASSSDTEQYF
TRBV6-4 | CASSDSGTGGTFF
TRBV5-5 | CASSYNGGTSGNTIYF
TRBV11-2 | CASSARAAGGTYEQYF
TRBV6-4 | CASSQTGGYAFF
TRBV7-8 | CASSPFVTGITDTQYF
TRBV19 | CASSTGQGPFYGYTF
TRBV27 | CASSPNTGELFF
TRBV7-3 | CASSASGGTDTQYF
TRBV15 | CATRRRSGELFF
TRBV6-5 | CAGGGRSNSPLHF
TRBV10-2 | CASSWASGDSYEQYF
TRBV11-2 | CASSQKGTGRSGNTIYF
TRBV10-3 | CAISEPRTSGREQTQYF
TRBV5-1 | CASSLGLMSEQFF
TRBV30 | CAWRRGGFYEQYF
TRBV6-6 | CASRSGTGMDYEQYF
TRBV4-2 | CASSQDLGGSYEQYF
TRBV6-5 | CASSLRTGQLEQFF
TRBV13 | CASSAPTSGSVNEQFF
TRBV2 | CASRATGDQPQHF
TRBV4-3 | CASSQDKGRRNEKLFF